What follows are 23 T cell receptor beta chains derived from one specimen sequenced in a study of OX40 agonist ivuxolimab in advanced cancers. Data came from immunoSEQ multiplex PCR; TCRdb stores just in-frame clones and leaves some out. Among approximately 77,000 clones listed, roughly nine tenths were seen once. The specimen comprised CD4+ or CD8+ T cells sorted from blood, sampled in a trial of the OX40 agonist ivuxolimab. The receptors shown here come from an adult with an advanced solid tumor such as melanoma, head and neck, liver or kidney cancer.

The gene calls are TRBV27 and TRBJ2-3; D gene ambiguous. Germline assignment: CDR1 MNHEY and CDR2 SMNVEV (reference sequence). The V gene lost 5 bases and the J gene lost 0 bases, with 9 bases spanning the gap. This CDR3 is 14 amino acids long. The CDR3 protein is CASSPETSTDTQYF. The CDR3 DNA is TGTGCCAGCAGTCCTGAAACTAGCACAGATACGCAGTATTTT.

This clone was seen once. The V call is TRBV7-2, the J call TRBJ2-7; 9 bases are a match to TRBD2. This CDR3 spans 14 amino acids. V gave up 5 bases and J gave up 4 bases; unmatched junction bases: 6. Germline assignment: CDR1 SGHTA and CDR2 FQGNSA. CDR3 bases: TGTGCCAGCAGCCAGAGACTAGCGGAATACGAGCAGTACTTC. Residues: CASSQRLAEYEQYF.

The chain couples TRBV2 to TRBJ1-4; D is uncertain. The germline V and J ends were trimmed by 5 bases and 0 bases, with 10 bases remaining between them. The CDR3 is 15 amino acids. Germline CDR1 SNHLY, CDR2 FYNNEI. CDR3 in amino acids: CASSTSTTTNEKLFF. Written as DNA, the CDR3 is TGTGCCAGCAGTACCTCGACCACAACTAATGAAAAACTGTTTTTT.

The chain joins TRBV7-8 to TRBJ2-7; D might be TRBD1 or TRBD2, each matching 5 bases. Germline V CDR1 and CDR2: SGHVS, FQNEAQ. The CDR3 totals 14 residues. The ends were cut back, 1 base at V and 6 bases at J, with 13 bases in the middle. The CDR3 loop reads CASSLEYGTAEQYF. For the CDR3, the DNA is TGTGCCAGCAGCTTAGAATACGGGACGGCCGAGCAGTACTTC.

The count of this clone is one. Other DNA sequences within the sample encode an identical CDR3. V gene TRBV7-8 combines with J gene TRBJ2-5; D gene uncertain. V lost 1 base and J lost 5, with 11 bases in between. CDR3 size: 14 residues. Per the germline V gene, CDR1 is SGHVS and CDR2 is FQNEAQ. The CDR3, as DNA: TGTGCCAGCAGCTTAGGCGGTAATTTGGAGACCCAGTACTTC. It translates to CASSLGGNLETQYF.

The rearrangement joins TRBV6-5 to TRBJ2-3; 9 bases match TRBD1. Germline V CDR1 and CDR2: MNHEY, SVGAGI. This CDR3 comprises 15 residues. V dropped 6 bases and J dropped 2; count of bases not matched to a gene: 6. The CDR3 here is CASRWTGDTTDTQYF. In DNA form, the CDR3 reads TGTGCCAGCAGATGGACAGGGGATACCACAGATACGCAGTATTTT.

The DNA of the CDR3 is TGTGCCAGCAGTCCGACAGGGGATTATGGCTACACCTTC. Encoded protein: CASSPTGDYGYTF. The chain uses TRBV27 and TRBJ1-2; 8 bases are a match to TRBD1. The CDR3 covers 13 residues. In germline, CDR1 is MNHEY, CDR2 SMNVEV (reference sequence). The V segment lost 5 bases and the J segment 5 bases; nucleotides outside the gene matches: 4.

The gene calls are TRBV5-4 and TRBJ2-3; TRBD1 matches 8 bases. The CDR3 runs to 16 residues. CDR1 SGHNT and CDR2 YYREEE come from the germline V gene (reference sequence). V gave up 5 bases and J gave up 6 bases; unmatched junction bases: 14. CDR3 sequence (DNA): TGTGCCAGCAGTGATCCCGGGACAGGTCTAGAGGATACGCAGTATTTT. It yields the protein CASSDPGTGLEDTQYF.

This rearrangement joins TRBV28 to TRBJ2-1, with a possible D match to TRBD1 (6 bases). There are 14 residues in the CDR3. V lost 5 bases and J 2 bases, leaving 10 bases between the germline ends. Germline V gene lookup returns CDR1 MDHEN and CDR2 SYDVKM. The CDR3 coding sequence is TGTGCCAGCAGTATACAGGGAACCTACAATGAGCAGTTCTTC. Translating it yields CASSIQGTYNEQFF.

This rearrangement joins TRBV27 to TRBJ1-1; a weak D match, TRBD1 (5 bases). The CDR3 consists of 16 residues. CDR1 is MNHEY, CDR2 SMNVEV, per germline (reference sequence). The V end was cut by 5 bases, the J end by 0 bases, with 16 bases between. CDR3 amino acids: CASSARTWPLNTEAFF. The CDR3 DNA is TGTGCCAGCAGTGCGAGGACATGGCCCTTGAACACTGAAGCTTTCTTT.

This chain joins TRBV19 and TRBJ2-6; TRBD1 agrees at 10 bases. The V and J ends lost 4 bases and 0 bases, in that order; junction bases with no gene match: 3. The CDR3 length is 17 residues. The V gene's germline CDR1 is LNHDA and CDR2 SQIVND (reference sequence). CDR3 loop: CASSSRTGGSGANVLTF. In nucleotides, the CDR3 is TGTGCCAGTAGTAGCAGGACAGGGGGCTCTGGGGCCAACGTCCTGACTTTC.

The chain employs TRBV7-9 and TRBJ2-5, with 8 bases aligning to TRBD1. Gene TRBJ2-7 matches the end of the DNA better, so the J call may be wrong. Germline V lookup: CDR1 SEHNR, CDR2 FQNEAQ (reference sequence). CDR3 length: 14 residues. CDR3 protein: CASSPDRASYEQYF. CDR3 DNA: TGTGCCAGCAGCCCGGACAGGGCTTCCTACGAGCAGTACTTC.

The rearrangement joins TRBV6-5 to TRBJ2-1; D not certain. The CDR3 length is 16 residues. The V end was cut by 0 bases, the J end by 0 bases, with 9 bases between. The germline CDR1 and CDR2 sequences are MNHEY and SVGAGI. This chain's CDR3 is CASSYSEESSYNEQFF. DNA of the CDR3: TGTGCCAGCAGTTACTCAGAGGAGAGCTCCTACAATGAGCAGTTCTTC.

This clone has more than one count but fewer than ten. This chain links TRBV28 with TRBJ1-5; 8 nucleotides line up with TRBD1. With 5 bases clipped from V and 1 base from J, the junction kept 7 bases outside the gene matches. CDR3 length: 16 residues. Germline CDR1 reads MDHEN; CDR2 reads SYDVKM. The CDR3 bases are TGTGCCAGCAGTACCCAGGGGGCGCAGAGCAATCAGCCCCAGCATTTT. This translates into CASSTQGAQSNQPQHF. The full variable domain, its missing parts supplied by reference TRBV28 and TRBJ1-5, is DVKVTQSSRYLVKRTGEKVFLECVQDMDHENMFWYRQDPGLGLRLIYFSYDVKMKEKGDIPEGYSVSREKKERFSLILESASTNQTSMYLCASSTQGAQSNQPQHFGDGTRLSIL.

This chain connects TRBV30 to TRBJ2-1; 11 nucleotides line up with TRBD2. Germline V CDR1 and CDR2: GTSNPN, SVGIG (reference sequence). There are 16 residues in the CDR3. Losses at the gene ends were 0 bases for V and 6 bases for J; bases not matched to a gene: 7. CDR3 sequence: CAWSVHWLAGGNEQFF. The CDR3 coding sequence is TGTGCCTGGAGTGTACATTGGCTAGCGGGAGGCAATGAGCAGTTCTTC.

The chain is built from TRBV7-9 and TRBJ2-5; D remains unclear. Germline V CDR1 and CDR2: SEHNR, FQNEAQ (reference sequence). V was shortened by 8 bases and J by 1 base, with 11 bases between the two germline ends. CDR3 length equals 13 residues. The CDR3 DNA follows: TGTGCCAGCGCCGGTGGGGTCCAAGAGACCCAGTACTTC. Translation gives CASAGGVQETQYF.

CDR3 loop: CAISESAGAEEQFF. The CDR3 DNA reads TGTGCCATCAGTGAGTCTGCGGGAGCAGAAGAGCAGTTCTTC. This chain uses TRBV10-3 with TRBJ2-1, with TRBD2 identical over 7 bases. The germline V gene has CDR1 ENHRY and CDR2 SYGVKD. The V and J ends lost 0 bases and 10 bases, in that order; junction bases with no gene match: 6. The CDR3 runs 14 residues.

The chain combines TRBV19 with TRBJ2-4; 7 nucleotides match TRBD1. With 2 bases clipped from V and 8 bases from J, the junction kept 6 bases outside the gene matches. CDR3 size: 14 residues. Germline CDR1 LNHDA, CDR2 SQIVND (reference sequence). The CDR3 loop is CASSISRQGDIQYF. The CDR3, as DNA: TGTGCCAGTAGTATATCTCGTCAGGGGGACATTCAGTACTTC.

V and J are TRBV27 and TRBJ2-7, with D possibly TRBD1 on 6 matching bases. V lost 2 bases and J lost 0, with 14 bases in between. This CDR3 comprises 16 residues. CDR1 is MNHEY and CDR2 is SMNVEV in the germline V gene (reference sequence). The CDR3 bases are TGTGCCAGCAGTTTAGGGGCCGGGACAACCTCCTACGAGCAGTACTTC. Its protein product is CASSLGAGTTSYEQYF.

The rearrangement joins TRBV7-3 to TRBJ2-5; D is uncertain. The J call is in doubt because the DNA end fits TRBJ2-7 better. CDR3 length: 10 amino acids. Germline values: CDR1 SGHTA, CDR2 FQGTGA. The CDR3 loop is CASSYCEQYF. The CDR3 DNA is TGTGCCAGCAGCTACTGCGAGCAGTACTTC.

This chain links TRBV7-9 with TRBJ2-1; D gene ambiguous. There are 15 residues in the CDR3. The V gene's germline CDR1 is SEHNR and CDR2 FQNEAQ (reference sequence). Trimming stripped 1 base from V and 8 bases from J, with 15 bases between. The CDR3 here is CASSLGTSVDDEQFF. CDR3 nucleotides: TGTGCCAGCAGCTTAGGGACGTCGGTGGACGATGAGCAGTTCTTC. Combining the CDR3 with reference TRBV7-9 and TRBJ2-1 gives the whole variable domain DTGVSQNPRHKITKRGQNVTFRCDPISEHNRLYWYRQTLGQGPEFLTYFQNEAQLEKSRLLSDRFSAERPKGSFSTLEIQRTEQGDSAMYLCASSLGTSVDDEQFFGPGTRLTVL.

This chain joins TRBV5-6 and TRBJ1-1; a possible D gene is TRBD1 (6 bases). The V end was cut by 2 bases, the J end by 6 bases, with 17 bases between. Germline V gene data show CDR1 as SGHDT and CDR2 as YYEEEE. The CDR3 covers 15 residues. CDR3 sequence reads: CASSLTQGLGAEAFF. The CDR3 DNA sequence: TGTGCCAGCAGCTTAACACAGGGTCTGGGGGCTGAAGCTTTCTTT.

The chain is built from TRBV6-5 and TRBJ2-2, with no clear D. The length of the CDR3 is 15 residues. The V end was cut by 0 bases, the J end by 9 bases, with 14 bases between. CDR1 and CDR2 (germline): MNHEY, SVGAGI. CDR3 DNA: TGTGCCAGCAGTTACTCATCGATGGGCTCTAGGGAGCTGTTTTTT. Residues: CASSYSSMGSRELFF.